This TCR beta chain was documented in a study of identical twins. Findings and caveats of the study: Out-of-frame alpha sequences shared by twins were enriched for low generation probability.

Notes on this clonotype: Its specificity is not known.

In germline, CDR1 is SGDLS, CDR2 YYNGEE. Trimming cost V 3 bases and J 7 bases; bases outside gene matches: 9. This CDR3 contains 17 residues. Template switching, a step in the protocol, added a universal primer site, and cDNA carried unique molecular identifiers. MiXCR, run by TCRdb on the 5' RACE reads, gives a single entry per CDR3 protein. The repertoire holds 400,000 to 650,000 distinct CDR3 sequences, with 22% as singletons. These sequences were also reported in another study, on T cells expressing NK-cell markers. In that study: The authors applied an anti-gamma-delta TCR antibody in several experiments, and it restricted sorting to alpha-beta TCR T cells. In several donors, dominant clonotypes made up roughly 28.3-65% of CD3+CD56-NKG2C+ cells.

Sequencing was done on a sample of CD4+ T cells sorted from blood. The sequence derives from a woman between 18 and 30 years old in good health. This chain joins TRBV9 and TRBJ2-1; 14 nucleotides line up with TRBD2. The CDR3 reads CASSGGLAGEISNEQFF. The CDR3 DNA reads TGTGCCAGCAGCGGGGGACTAGCGGGAGAGATAAGTAATGAGCAGTTCTTC.